At least ten counts were recorded for the clone carrying this TCR beta chain. It was RNA transcripts that yielded the amplified TCR beta CDR3 regions. HTBI primers were used for first-round RT-PCR of the TCR CDR3. One entry per CDR3 protein, called by TCRdb with MiXCR from the multiplex PCR reads. In the table there are about 740,000 distinct CDR3 sequences, roughly 15% of which are singletons. This record belongs to a study of T cells in Graves' hyperthyroidism and ophthalmopathy. The CDR3 consists of 14 residues. V was pared by 5 bases and J by 0 bases, with 8 bases between. The receptor was isolated from a woman aged 18-29 years with Graves' hyperthyroidism. V gene TRBV12-3 or TRBV12-4 combines with J gene TRBJ2-1; D gene ambiguous. Sequencing was carried out using blood. The CDR3 loop reads CASSKMSSYNEQFF. CDR3 nucleotide sequence: TGTGCCAGCAGTAAGATGAGCTCCTACAATGAGCAGTTCTTC.